These 20 T cell receptor beta chains were all obtained from the same sample, sequenced in a study of cytomegalovirus exposure and HLA in healthy donors. The PCR used 60 Vbeta and 13 Jbeta primers. Profiling relied on immunoSEQ multiplex PCR, and the TCRdb table lists in-frame clones only, not all of them. The sample lists 150,000 to 200,000 clones; 77% were seen once. The sample consisted of PBMCs. The origin of the receptors is a woman in her thirties in good health and CMV-seropositive.

V and J are TRBV4-2 and TRBJ2-7; TRBD1 might be the D (5 bases). V was cut by 1 base and J by 3 bases, with 13 bases left in between. This CDR3 contains 15 residues. CDR1 and CDR2 from the germline V gene are LGHNA and YNFKEQ. The CDR3 sequence: CASSQGEQAFYEQYF. CDR3 nucleotide sequence: TGTGCCAGCAGCCAAGGGGAACAGGCATTCTACGAGCAGTACTTC.

The chain employs TRBV27 and TRBJ1-5; maybe TRBD1 (6 bases). CDR3 length: 15 amino acids. V shed 6 bases and J shed 2 bases, with 14 bases lying between them. Germline values: CDR1 MNHEY, CDR2 SMNVEV (reference sequence). The CDR3 sequence is CASSRNRDGNQPQHF. The CDR3 DNA is TGTGCCAGCAGCCGGAACAGGGACGGCAATCAGCCCCAGCATTTT.

This clone occurred a few times. The chain joins TRBV5-6 to TRBJ2-3; no clear D. The CDR3 is 13 residues long. Trimming removed 1 base from V and 2 bases from J, with 5 bases in between. CDR1 SGHDT and CDR2 YYEEEE come from the germline V gene. The CDR3 sequence: CASSLYLTDTQYF. CDR3 in DNA: TGTGCCAGCAGCTTGTATCTCACAGATACGCAGTATTTT.

The rearrangement joins TRBV5-1 to TRBJ1-2; weak D call: TRBD1 (6 bases). CDR3 length: 14 amino acids. Trimming stripped 4 bases from V and 4 bases from J, with 14 bases between. Germline V gene data show CDR1 as SGHRS and CDR2 as YFSETQ. CDR3 DNA sequence: TGCGCCAGCAGCGACCCAGGACAGCCCTATGGCTACACCTTC. Amino acids: CASSDPGQPYGYTF.

This chain uses TRBV29-1 with TRBJ1-2, with TRBD1 matching 8 bases. The CDR3 is 12 residues long. Germline CDR1 reads SQVTM; CDR2 reads ANQGSEA. V shed 2 bases, J shed 9 bases, and the junction held 5 bases outside the gene matches. CDR3 protein: CSVETTGGSYTF. The CDR3 DNA reads as TGCAGCGTTGAAACCACAGGGGGAAGCTACACCTTC.

The rearrangement uses TRBV2 and TRBJ1-5; perhaps TRBD1 as D (5 bases). This CDR3 is 18 amino acids long. Trimming removed 0 bases from V and 4 bases from J, with 19 bases in between. Per the germline V gene, CDR1 is SNHLY and CDR2 is FYNNEI. The CDR3 nucleotides read TGTGCCAGCAGTGAAGCGCTTCAAGGGGTGATGGGGAATCAGCCCCAGCATTTT. Amino acids: CASSEALQGVMGNQPQHF. Filled out from reference TRBV2 and TRBJ1-5, the complete variable domain reads EPEVTQTPSHQVTQMGQEVILRCVPISNHLYFYWYRQILGQKVEFLVSFYNNEISEKSEIFDDQFSVERPDGSNFTLKIRSTKLEDSAMYFCASSEALQGVMGNQPQHFGDGTRLSIL.

This sequence joins TRBV6-6 and TRBJ1-2, with D unresolved. The CDR3 has 16 amino acids. Trimming shortened V by 0 bases and J by 5 bases, and 16 bases separated the two germline ends. Per germline, CDR1 MNHNY and CDR2 SVGAGI (reference sequence). For the CDR3, the DNA is TGTGCCAGCAGTTACTCTTATCCCGTAGAGGATTATGGCTACACCTTC. Translating it yields CASSYSYPVEDYGYTF.

The chain joins TRBV7-9 to TRBJ1-1; TRBD1 is a possible D gene (5 bases). Per the germline V gene, CDR1 is SEHNR and CDR2 is FQNEAQ (reference sequence). Trimming pared 5 bases from V and 0 bases from J, leaving 10 bases between. The length of the CDR3 is 14 residues. The CDR3 protein is CASSPDTLNTEAFF. The CDR3 DNA reads as TGTGCCAGCAGCCCGGACACATTGAACACTGAAGCTTTCTTT.

The chain recombines TRBV14 with TRBJ2-7; TRBD1 aligns across 10 bases. Germline CDR1 reads SGHDN; CDR2 reads FVKESK. CDR3 length equals 14 residues. V dropped 4 bases and J dropped 3; count of bases not matched to a gene: 3. CDR3 sequence: CASSPRTGGYEQYF. Written as DNA, the CDR3 is TGTGCCAGCAGCCCTAGGACAGGGGGCTACGAGCAGTACTTC.

This clone was observed a handful of times. This sequence joins TRBV6-6 and TRBJ2-1; D is ambiguous. Germline V CDR1 and CDR2: MNHNY, SVGAGI (reference sequence). There are 15 residues in the CDR3. V lost 2 bases, J lost 3 bases, and 11 bases lay in between. This CDR3 is CASSYHPPGYNEQFF. CDR3 in DNA: TGTGCCAGCAGTTACCATCCCCCAGGCTACAATGAGCAGTTCTTC.

This clone came up a few times. The chain employs TRBV9 and TRBJ2-3; TRBD2 matches at 7 bases. The J segment lost 5 bases and the V segment lost 0 bases, leaving 6 bases of the junction unmatched. The germline CDR1 and CDR2 sequences are SGDLS and YYNGEE. CDR3 length: 15 residues. CDR3 DNA: TGTGCCAGCAGCGTAGCTGCGGGAGAGGTAGATACGCAGTATTTT. This sequence encodes CASSVAAGEVDTQYF.

This clone showed up just a few times. The CDR3 DNA is TGTGCCAGCAGTACGAGCTACGAGCAGTACTTC. It specifies CASSTSYEQYF. The V gene is TRBV11-2, the J gene TRBJ2-7; D is unresolved. Trimming took off 6 bases at V and 3 bases at J, with 6 bases between the two ends. CDR3 length: 11 residues. Germline V lookup: CDR1 SGHAT, CDR2 FQNNGV.

This chain links TRBV27 with TRBJ1-5; 7 bases line up with TRBD1. This CDR3 is built from 14 residues. J was trimmed by 1 base and V by 7 bases; bases with no gene match: 4. Germline V lookup: CDR1 MNHEY, CDR2 SMNVEV (reference sequence). Here the CDR3 reads CASMRDSSNQPQHF. CDR3 DNA sequence: TGTGCCAGCATGAGGGACAGCAGCAATCAGCCCCAGCATTTT.

V and J are TRBV7-2 and TRBJ2-7; weak D call: TRBD2 (6 bases). V lost 3 bases and J lost 3, with 12 bases in between. The CDR3 is 14 residues long. Germline CDR1 reads SGHTA; CDR2 reads FQGNSA. The CDR3 region has the DNA TGTGCCAGCAGCTTCTTTGGAGGGATCTACGAGCAGTACTTC. Its translation is CASSFFGGIYEQYF.

The chain carries TRBV30 and TRBJ1-2; 9 bases are shared with TRBD1. This CDR3 comprises 13 residues. CDR1 and CDR2 (germline): GTSNPN, SVGIG (reference sequence). Trimming took 2 bases from V and 6 from J; bases not matched to a gene: 4. This CDR3 reads CAWSLGQGDGYTF. The CDR3, as DNA: TGTGCCTGGAGTTTGGGACAGGGAGATGGCTACACCTTC.

The chain links TRBV5-4 to TRBJ2-3, with a tentative D call TRBD2 (5 bases). The CDR3 has 14 residues. The germline gives CDR1 SGHNT, CDR2 YYREEE (reference sequence). V was trimmed by 2 bases and J by 2 bases, leaving 9 bases between them. CDR3 coding DNA: TGTGCCAGCAGCTTACTAGGTCCCACAGATACGCAGTATTTT. Encoded protein: CASSLLGPTDTQYF.

The rearrangement joins TRBV4-1 to TRBJ2-7, with 7 bases identical to TRBD1. The J segment lost 3 bases and the V segment lost 1 base, leaving 6 bases of the junction unmatched. There are 15 residues in the CDR3. The germline V gene encodes CDR1 MGHRA and CDR2 YSYEKL. Here the CDR3 reads CASSQGQGNFYEQYF. The CDR3 nucleotides read TGCGCCAGCAGCCAAGGACAGGGAAATTTCTACGAGCAGTACTTC.

The chain uses TRBV28 and TRBJ1-1; D is undetermined. Trimming stripped 7 bases from V and 5 bases from J, with 11 bases between. This CDR3 contains 12 residues. CDR1 is MDHEN and CDR2 is SYDVKM in the germline V gene. For the CDR3, the DNA is TGTGCCAGCACCGTGATCGGGACTGAAGCTTTCTTT. It encodes CASTVIGTEAFF. Drawing the rest from reference TRBV28 and TRBJ1-1, the complete variable domain is DVKVTQSSRYLVKRTGEKVFLECVQDMDHENMFWYRQDPGLGLRLIYFSYDVKMKEKGDIPEGYSVSREKKERFSLILESASTNQTSMYLCASTVIGTEAFFGQGTRLTVV.

The V gene is TRBV6-1, the J gene TRBJ1-4; TRBD1 might be the D (5 bases). CDR1 is MNHNS, CDR2 SASEGT, per germline. Trimming stripped 0 bases from V and 5 bases from J, with 10 bases between. The CDR3 has 15 residues. Here the CDR3 DNA reads TGTGCCAGCAGTGAAGCGCACAGGAGCAATGAAAAACTGTTTTTT. Amino acids: CASSEAHRSNEKLFF.

This chain joins TRBV11-2 and TRBJ2-7; the D is unclear. Between the trimmed V and J ends, which lost 1 base and 0 bases, there was a span of 10 bases. CDR3 size: 15 residues. In germline, CDR1 is SGHAT, CDR2 FQNNGV. In DNA, the CDR3 is TGTGCCAGCAGCTTAGCTACAGACCTCTCCTACGAGCAGTACTTC. Protein: CASSLATDLSYEQYF.